Listed below are T cell receptor beta chains from one sample, sequenced in a study of CD8 T cells in Susac syndrome. TCRdb passed the immunoSEQ multiplex PCR reads through MiXCR, listing each CDR3 protein once. The table shows roughly 110,000 distinct CDR3 sequences, with about nine tenths occurring only once. Sequencing was carried out using CD4+ T cells from PBMCs. The origin of the receptors is a human donor in good health. CDR3s include the opening cysteine and the closing phenylalanine or tryptophan. The order of the fields is CDR3 DNA, CDR3 protein, V gene, D gene, clone size, J gene. The D gene is left open where the match is weak. Size tells how often a clone was seen (once, few, many) or the class of an expanded clone, and some rows leave it out.

CDR3nt: TGCGCCAGCAGCACCCAGAGGAACACTGAAGCTTTCTTT
CDR3aa: CASSTQRNTEAFF
v_gene: TRBV5-1
d_gene: .
abundance: .
j_gene: TRBJ1-1

CDR3nt: TGTGCCAGTGGGCAGGGATCTGAAGCTTTCTTT
CDR3aa: CASGQGSEAFF
v_gene: TRBV7-2
d_gene: .
abundance: .
j_gene: TRBJ1-1

CDR3nt: TGTGCCAGCAGCAAGACCAGCGTGGCCAGAGTCTACGAGCAGTACTTC
CDR3aa: CASSKTSVARVYEQYF
v_gene: TRBV28
d_gene: .
abundance: .
j_gene: TRBJ2-7

CDR3nt: TGTGCCAGCAGTTTCAGACAGGGGGGACACAATGAGCAGTTCTTC
CDR3aa: CASSFRQGGHNEQFF
v_gene: TRBV6-5
d_gene: TRBD1
abundance: .
j_gene: TRBJ2-1

CDR3nt: TGCGCCAGCAGCTCCCCCCGGGACGTGAGAGAGCAGTTCTTC
CDR3aa: CASSSPRDVREQFF
v_gene: TRBV5-1
d_gene: .
abundance: .
j_gene: TRBJ2-1

CDR3nt: TGTGCCAGCAGCTTAGGTTCAGGGGCTGGAAACACCATATATTTT
CDR3aa: CASSLGSGAGNTIYF
v_gene: TRBV7-2
d_gene: .
abundance: .
j_gene: TRBJ1-3

CDR3nt: TGTGCCAGCAGCTTAGGGGGGCGTGTGAAAGAAGCTTTCTTT
CDR3aa: CASSLGGRVKEAFF
v_gene: TRBV13
d_gene: .
abundance: .
j_gene: TRBJ1-1

CDR3nt: TGTGCCAGCAGCTGGCCCCCGGGGACCTCTGGAAACACTGAAGCTTTCTTT
CDR3aa: CASSWPPGTSGNTEAFF
v_gene: TRBV7-8
d_gene: .
abundance: .
j_gene: TRBJ1-1

CDR3nt: TGTGCCAGTAGTATCAATAGACAGGGTCTTGTCTATGGCTACACCTTC
CDR3aa: CASSINRQGLVYGYTF
v_gene: TRBV19
d_gene: TRBD1
abundance: .
j_gene: TRBJ1-2

CDR3nt: TGTGCCAGCAGCGCCTCCTACGAGCAGTACTTC
CDR3aa: CASSASYEQYF
v_gene: TRBV25-1
d_gene: .
abundance: few
j_gene: TRBJ2-7

CDR3nt: TGTGCCAGCAGTTCGACAGGGTCTGAAAACACCATATATTTT
CDR3aa: CASSSTGSENTIYF
v_gene: TRBV28
d_gene: TRBD1
abundance: once
j_gene: TRBJ1-3

CDR3nt: TGTGCCAGCAGTTTGCTCGGGGCTGGGTATGGCTACACCTTC
CDR3aa: CASSLLGAGYGYTF
v_gene: TRBV12-3/TRBV12-4
d_gene: .
abundance: .
j_gene: TRBJ1-2

CDR3nt: TGTGCCAGCAGTGTCCCACTAGGCTCCTACAATGAGCAGTTCTTC
CDR3aa: CASSVPLGSYNEQFF
v_gene: TRBV2
d_gene: .
abundance: .
j_gene: TRBJ2-1

CDR3nt: TGTGCCAGCAGTTCCCCGCAGGGCTTCGGTCGGGAGCAGTACTTC
CDR3aa: CASSSPQGFGREQYF
v_gene: TRBV6-2/TRBV6-3
d_gene: .
abundance: once
j_gene: TRBJ2-7

CDR3nt: TGTGCCATTGGCGATTGGTCACTGAACACTGAAGCTTTCTTT
CDR3aa: CAIGDWSLNTEAFF
v_gene: TRBV6-1
d_gene: .
abundance: .
j_gene: TRBJ1-1

CDR3nt: TGTGCCAGCAGCGAGCCCAGGGGCACCGGGGAGCTGTTTTTT
CDR3aa: CASSEPRGTGELFF
v_gene: TRBV6-6
d_gene: .
abundance: .
j_gene: TRBJ2-2

CDR3nt: TGTGCCAGCAGCCCCAAGCGGGGGGCCATGGCTGGGGCCAACGTCCTGACTTTC
CDR3aa: CASSPKRGAMAGANVLTF
v_gene: TRBV12-3/TRBV12-4
d_gene: TRBD2
abundance: .
j_gene: TRBJ2-6

CDR3nt: TGTGCCAGCAGCTTGGGTCAGGTGAACACCGGGGAGCTGTTTTTT
CDR3aa: CASSLGQVNTGELFF
v_gene: TRBV7-3
d_gene: .
abundance: .
j_gene: TRBJ2-2

CDR3nt: TGTGCCAGCAGTAGGGACAGACTGAACACTGAAGCTTTCTTT
CDR3aa: CASSRDRLNTEAFF
v_gene: TRBV12-3/TRBV12-4
d_gene: TRBD1
abundance: .
j_gene: TRBJ1-1

CDR3nt: TGTGCCAGCAGTTTTGTGAACACTGAAGCTTTCTTT
CDR3aa: CASSFVNTEAFF
v_gene: TRBV12-3/TRBV12-4
d_gene: .
abundance: .
j_gene: TRBJ1-1

CDR3nt: TGCAGTGCTAAGGGGGGCCATGAGCAGTTCTTC
CDR3aa: CSAKGGHEQFF
v_gene: TRBV20-1
d_gene: .
abundance: .
j_gene: TRBJ2-1

CDR3nt: TGCGCCAGCAGCCAAGAGGCAGGGTACAATGAGCAGTTCTTC
CDR3aa: CASSQEAGYNEQFF
v_gene: TRBV4-1
d_gene: .
abundance: few
j_gene: TRBJ2-1

CDR3nt: TGTGCCAGCAGTAGAAATTCCGGCACAGATACGCAGTATTTT
CDR3aa: CASSRNSGTDTQYF
v_gene: TRBV12-3/TRBV12-4
d_gene: .
abundance: .
j_gene: TRBJ2-3

CDR3nt: TGTGCTAGTGCCCGCGGCAGGGGGCGTACGGAGACCCAGTACTTC
CDR3aa: CASARGRGRTETQYF
v_gene: TRBV12-5
d_gene: TRBD1
abundance: .
j_gene: TRBJ2-5

CDR3nt: TGCGCCAGCAGTCGCCGTACGGACTCCTCCTACGAGCAGTACTTC
CDR3aa: CASSRRTDSSYEQYF
v_gene: TRBV4-3
d_gene: .
abundance: .
j_gene: TRBJ2-7

CDR3nt: TGCAGTGCTACAGGGACAGGGGGCGCTTATTATGGCTACACCTTC
CDR3aa: CSATGTGGAYYGYTF
v_gene: TRBV20-1
d_gene: TRBD1
abundance: .
j_gene: TRBJ1-2

CDR3nt: TGCGCCAGCAGCTTGGGGACATACGAACAAGAGACCCAGTACTTC
CDR3aa: CASSLGTYEQETQYF
v_gene: TRBV5-1
d_gene: .
abundance: .
j_gene: TRBJ2-5

CDR3nt: TGTGCCAGCAGTGACAAGGGGAACACTGAAGCTTTCTTT
CDR3aa: CASSDKGNTEAFF
v_gene: TRBV6-4
d_gene: .
abundance: .
j_gene: TRBJ1-1

CDR3nt: TGCGCCAGCAGCTTAAAGACTAATGAGCAGTTCTTC
CDR3aa: CASSLKTNEQFF
v_gene: TRBV5-1
d_gene: .
abundance: .
j_gene: TRBJ2-1

CDR3nt: TGTGCCAGCAGCTTAATCATCTCGTCCAACACCGGGGAGCTGTTTTTT
CDR3aa: CASSLIISSNTGELFF
v_gene: TRBV7-8
d_gene: .
abundance: .
j_gene: TRBJ2-2

CDR3nt: TGCAGTGCCTCTCCGCGGGGGGGCCGTGAGACCCAGTACTTC
CDR3aa: CSASPRGGRETQYF
v_gene: TRBV20-1
d_gene: TRBD2
abundance: .
j_gene: TRBJ2-5

CDR3nt: TGTGCCAGCTCGAGGGATTTGGGAAGTTTGTTCTTC
CDR3aa: CASSRDLGSLFF
v_gene: TRBV7-2
d_gene: .
abundance: .
j_gene: TRBJ2-1

CDR3nt: TGTGCCAGCAGCTTAGACGAGAACACTGAAGCTTTCTTT
CDR3aa: CASSLDENTEAFF
v_gene: TRBV7-6
d_gene: .
abundance: .
j_gene: TRBJ1-1

CDR3nt: TGTGCCAGCAGTTTTCGGGGCGCGAACACCGGGGAGCTGTTTTTT
CDR3aa: CASSFRGANTGELFF
v_gene: TRBV12-3/TRBV12-4
d_gene: .
abundance: .
j_gene: TRBJ2-2

CDR3nt: TGTGCCAGTAGTATAGTGGGCAGCTCGAACACTGAAGCTTTCTTT
CDR3aa: CASSIVGSSNTEAFF
v_gene: TRBV19
d_gene: .
abundance: .
j_gene: TRBJ1-1

CDR3nt: TGTGCCAGCAGCCAAGTTGGGACAGGGGTTTCGGACGAGCAGTACTTC
CDR3aa: CASSQVGTGVSDEQYF
v_gene: TRBV3-1
d_gene: TRBD1
abundance: .
j_gene: TRBJ2-7

CDR3nt: TGTGCCAGCACCCGGACAGGCGGCTCCTACGAGCAGTACTTC
CDR3aa: CASTRTGGSYEQYF
v_gene: TRBV28
d_gene: TRBD1
abundance: .
j_gene: TRBJ2-7

CDR3nt: TGTGCCAGCAGGGGGCAGGGCTCCACCGGGGAGCTGTTTTTT
CDR3aa: CASRGQGSTGELFF
v_gene: TRBV7-3
d_gene: .
abundance: .
j_gene: TRBJ2-2

CDR3nt: TGTGCCAGCAGCCCATTGCCCGGGTTTAAATATGGCTACACCTTC
CDR3aa: CASSPLPGFKYGYTF
v_gene: TRBV27
d_gene: .
abundance: .
j_gene: TRBJ1-2

CDR3nt: TGTGCCAGCAGTTTGAACTTCGAGCAGTACTTC
CDR3aa: CASSLNFEQYF
v_gene: TRBV12-3/TRBV12-4
d_gene: .
abundance: once
j_gene: TRBJ2-7

CDR3nt: TGTGCCAGCAGCTTAGGCAGGTGGGTGGCTTTCTTT
CDR3aa: CASSLGRWVAFF
v_gene: TRBV7-2
d_gene: .
abundance: .
j_gene: TRBJ1-1